A selection of T cell receptor beta chains follows, all from one sample in a study of breast tumors, draining lymph nodes, adjacent tissues. One entry per CDR3 protein results from TCRdb running MiXCR on the multiplex PCR reads. Among 170,000 or so distinct CDR3 sequences, roughly a third were seen once, and the ten largest hold around 4.1%. Specimen: axillary lymph node tissue. Receptor source: a female donor with breast cancer. Some clones in this sample may be carry-over from other donors' samples. Both conserved end residues are part of each CDR3. Each record gives: D gene, V gene, clone size, J gene, CDR3 DNA, CDR3 protein. A D gene is named only where the DNA matches it firmly. Not all rows give a size; the values are once, few, many and, for expanded clones, a class.

>.|TRBV7-8|many|TRBJ2-7
TGTGCCAGCAGCTTAAAGGCCACAGCCTACGAGCAGTACTTC
CASSLKATAYEQYF
>.|TRBV19|many|TRBJ2-3
TGTGCCAGTAGTACGAACTACGGAGATACGCAGTATTTT
CASSTNYGDTQYF
>TRBD1|TRBV20-1|many|TRBJ2-6
TGCAGTGCTAGACCCCGGGACAGCTACTCTGGGGCCAACGTCCTGACTTTC
CSARPRDSYSGANVLTF
>TRBD1|TRBV11-3|many|TRBJ2-3
TGTGCCAGCAGCCAGGGGGATGATACGCAGTATTTT
CASSQGDDTQYF
>TRBD2|TRBV24-1|many|TRBJ2-5
TGTGCCACCAGTGATCCCCGGACTAGCGGGGGGCGGGGGAAAGAGACCCAGTACTTC
CATSDPRTSGGRGKETQYF
>.|TRBV27|.|TRBJ2-1
TGTGCCAGCAGGGGGACTGCCGCATGGGGTCGGGATGAGCAGTTCTTC
CASRGTAAWGRDEQFF
>.|TRBV7-3|many|TRBJ2-1
TGTGCCAGCAGCTTAAAACAAGGGTCCTACAATGAGCAGTTCTTC
CASSLKQGSYNEQFF
>.|TRBV7-2|.|TRBJ2-1
TGTGCCAGCAGCTTAGGTTGGTCCTATAATGAGCAGTTCTTC
CASSLGWSYNEQFF
>.|TRBV15|many|TRBJ1-5
TGTGCCACCACCCCCGGTACTAGCAATCAGCCCCAGCATTTT
CATTPGTSNQPQHF
>TRBD2|TRBV15|.|TRBJ2-3
TGTGCCACCAGCAGATGGGGACTAGCGGGGCCCACAGATACGCAGTATTTT
CATSRWGLAGPTDTQYF
>.|TRBV19|many|TRBJ2-3
TGTGCCAGTAGTCCGCCACTAGTAAGGGGCACAGATACGCAGTATTTT
CASSPPLVRGTDTQYF
>TRBD2|TRBV9|few|TRBJ2-1
TGTGCCAGCAGCGTCGCGGGGGGCCATAATGAGCAGTCCTTC
CASSVAGGHNEQSF
>.|TRBV19|few|TRBJ2-4
TGTGCCAGTACGGAGGGGGAAAACATTCAGTACTTC
CASTEGENIQYF
>.|TRBV14|many|TRBJ2-7
TGTGCCAGCAGCCAGGACAGACTCGACGAGCAGTACTTC
CASSQDRLDEQYF
>.|TRBV19|many|TRBJ1-5
TGTGCCAGTAAGGACGGAGGGTATCAGCCCCAGCATTTT
CASKDGGYQPQHF
>.|TRBV10-1|many|TRBJ2-3
TGCGCCAGCAGTGGGCAGGGAATGAACACAGATACGCAGTATTTT
CASSGQGMNTDTQYF
>TRBD1|TRBV7-8|many|TRBJ2-7
TGTGCCAGCAGCTTGACACAGGGGGCCGACGAGCAGTACTTC
CASSLTQGADEQYF
>.|TRBV29-1|many|TRBJ2-2
TGCAGCGTTCGTCCCAACACCGGGGAGCTGTTTTTT
CSVRPNTGELFF
>.|TRBV5-5|.|TRBJ2-7
TGTGCCAGCAGCTTGCCCCCCGGCAGGGACGAGCAGTACTTC
CASSLPPGRDEQYF
>.|TRBV6-5|many|TRBJ2-2
TGTGCCAGCAGGCCATTGGAGGGAGGGAACACCGGGGAGCTGTTTTTT
CASRPLEGGNTGELFF
>.|TRBV7-2|.|TRBJ2-4
TGTGCCAGCAGCTTAGTGAGGGGGAGGAACATTCAGTACTTC
CASSLVRGRNIQYF
>TRBD1|TRBV6-5|many|TRBJ1-3
TGTGCCAGCAGACCACGCGGACAGGGATCCGGAAACACCATATATTTT
CASRPRGQGSGNTIYF
>TRBD1|TRBV19|many|TRBJ2-7
TGTGCCAGTAGTCGGGACAGGGCCCCCTACGAGCAGTACTTC
CASSRDRAPYEQYF
>TRBD1|TRBV10-3|once|TRBJ2-3
TGTGCCATCACTCTAGACAGGGGCCATAAAAAATTCAAAGATACGCAGTATTTT
CAITLDRGHKKFKDTQYF
>.|TRBV19|many|TRBJ1-2
TGTGCCAGTAGAGCGCAGCCCGTTGGCTACACCTTC
CASRAQPVGYTF
>.|TRBV6-5|once|TRBJ2-1
TGTGCCAGCAGTCACTCGATGGAGGGAAGGGATGAGCAGTTCTTC
CASSHSMEGRDEQFF
>.|TRBV25-1|many|TRBJ1-2
TGTGCCAGCAGTGAATTCGCGGATGGCTACACCTTC
CASSEFADGYTF
>.|TRBV5-6|many|TRBJ2-7
TGTGCCAGCAGCCCCCGAATACACCGGGAGCAGTACTTC
CASSPRIHREQYF
>TRBD1|TRBV13|many|TRBJ2-7
TGTGCCAGCAGCTCACGCACCGGGACAGCCTACGAGCAGTACTTC
CASSSRTGTAYEQYF
>.|TRBV7-9|many|TRBJ1-3
TGTGCCAGCAGCTTAGACCGTTCTCTTGGCTCTGGAAACACCATATATTTT
CASSLDRSLGSGNTIYF
>.|TRBV28|.|TRBJ1-2
TGTGCCAGCAGTAAACGACGGGGGGCATCTGGCTACACCTTC
CASSKRRGASGYTF
>TRBD1|TRBV28|many|TRBJ2-2
TGCGCCAGCAGCCTTGGGACAGCGAACACCGGGGAGCTGTTTTTT
CASSLGTANTGELFF
>TRBD1|TRBV20-1|many|TRBJ2-3
TGCAGTGGCATCCCCAGGGGGTTAGCAGATACGCAGTATTTT
CSGIPRGLADTQYF
>.|TRBV12-3/TRBV12-4|many|TRBJ1-4
TGTGCCAGCAGTCTTTATGGTTCTCAGGCAACTAATGAAAAACTGTTTTTT
CASSLYGSQATNEKLFF
>TRBD1|TRBV25-1|many|TRBJ1-2
TGTGCCAGCAGTGAGACAGGGGCGGGCTATGGCTACACCTTC
CASSETGAGYGYTF
>.|TRBV11-3|.|TRBJ1-1
TGTGCCAGCAGCTTAGGTGGGGCGGCTAGGACTGAAGCTTTCTTT
CASSLGGAARTEAFF
>TRBD2|TRBV19|many|TRBJ2-5
TGTGCCAGTAGTAACGGACTAGCGGGGCGGGAGACCCAGTACTTC
CASSNGLAGRETQYF
>.|TRBV7-8|many|TRBJ2-2
TGTGCCAGCACCCCCCCCCCTGACAGGGAGGTGGACGGGGAGCTGTTTTTT
CASTPPPDREVDGELFF
>.|TRBV10-3|few|TRBJ1-1
TGTGCCATCGGGGAGTGGGTCACTGAAGCTTTCTTT
CAIGEWVTEAFF
>.|TRBV15|once|TRBJ2-5
TGTGCCACCAGCAGTGAGTCGACTAACCAAGAGACCCAGTACTTC
CATSSESTNQETQYF
>.|TRBV5-8|many|TRBJ1-5
TGTGCCAGCAGCTTGGAGGGTAACCTCTATAGCAATCAGCCCCAGCATTTT
CASSLEGNLYSNQPQHF
>.|TRBV25-1|.|TRBJ2-3
TGTGCCAGCTCCGGAGAGGGGACTCACCCGGGGGATACGCAGTATTTT
CASSGEGTHPGDTQYF
>.|TRBV28|few|TRBJ1-3
TGTGCCAGCAGTTTGGGGAGGGACTACAGGAACTCTGGAAACACCATATATTTT
CASSLGRDYRNSGNTIYF
>.|TRBV2|many|TRBJ1-5
TGTGCCAGCAGTGAGGCGGGGAAAAGGCATCAGCCCCAGCATTTT
CASSEAGKRHQPQHF
>TRBD1|TRBV6-5|.|TRBJ1-2
TGTGCCAGCAGTTACTCGACAGGGGGTCTTAACTATGGCTACACCTTC
CASSYSTGGLNYGYTF
>.|TRBV4-2|many|TRBJ2-3
TGTGCCAGCAGCCTCCAGAGGGGCGGCGGGGGCAGCACAGATACGCAGTATTTT
CASSLQRGGGGSTDTQYF